This record concerns one T cell receptor (beta chain) sequence. Antigen unknown. The CDR3 totals 16 residues. V was pared by 4 bases and J by 5 bases, with 11 bases of the junction left unmatched. CDR1 SGHDT and CDR2 YYEEEE come from the germline V gene. These data belong to a study of siplizumab effects on memory and regulatory T cells. Study results and limitations: Alloreactive sequences whose origin lay in unstimulated CD4+ memory cells were significantly reduced by siplizumab. Naive-or-memory phenotypes were unassignable for roughly 75-95% of proliferating CD4+ or CD8+ clones. Suppressive function of proliferating Tregs from siplizumab cultures was not confirmed. Treg-derived clones made up an average of 68.8% of mappable alloreactive CD4+ clones with siplizumab and 26.9% in controls.

Produced via immunoSEQ multiplex PCR; TCRdb's table is partial and in-frame only. The sample has 100,000 or so clones, approximately 94% seen once. The receptor comes from a human donor in good health. Material: CD4+ T cells sorted from blood. The chain couples TRBV5-6 to TRBJ2-2; TRBD1 agrees at 7 bases. CDR3 loop: CASSAFEGARTGELFF. CDR3 sequence (DNA): TGTGCCAGCAGCGCCTTCGAGGGGGCGAGGACCGGGGAGCTGTTTTTT.